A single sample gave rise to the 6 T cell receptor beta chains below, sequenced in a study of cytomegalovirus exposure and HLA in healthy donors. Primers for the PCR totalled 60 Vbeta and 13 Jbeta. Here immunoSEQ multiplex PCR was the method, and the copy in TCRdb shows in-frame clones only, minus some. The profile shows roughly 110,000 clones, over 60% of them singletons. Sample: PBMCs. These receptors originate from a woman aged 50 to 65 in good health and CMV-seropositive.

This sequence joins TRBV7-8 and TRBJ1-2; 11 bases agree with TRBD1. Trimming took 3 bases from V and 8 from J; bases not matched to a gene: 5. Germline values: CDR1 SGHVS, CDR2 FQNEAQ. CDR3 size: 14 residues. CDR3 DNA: TGTGCCAGCAGCTTCCAGGACAGGGGGCACGGCTACACCTTC. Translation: CASSFQDRGHGYTF.

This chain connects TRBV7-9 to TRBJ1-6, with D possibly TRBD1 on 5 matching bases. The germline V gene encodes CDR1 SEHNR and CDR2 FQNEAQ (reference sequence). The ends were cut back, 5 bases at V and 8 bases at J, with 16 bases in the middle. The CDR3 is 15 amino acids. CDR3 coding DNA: TGTGCCAGCAGCCAAGATAGGCAGGGTTATTCACCCCTCCACTTT. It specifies CASSQDRQGYSPLHF.

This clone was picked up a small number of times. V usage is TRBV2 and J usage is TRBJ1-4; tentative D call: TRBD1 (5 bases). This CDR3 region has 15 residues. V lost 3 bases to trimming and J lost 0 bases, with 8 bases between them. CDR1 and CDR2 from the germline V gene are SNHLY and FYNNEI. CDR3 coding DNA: TGTGCCAGCAGTGACCGGGGGACAACTAATGAAAAACTGTTTTTT. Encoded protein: CASSDRGTTNEKLFF.

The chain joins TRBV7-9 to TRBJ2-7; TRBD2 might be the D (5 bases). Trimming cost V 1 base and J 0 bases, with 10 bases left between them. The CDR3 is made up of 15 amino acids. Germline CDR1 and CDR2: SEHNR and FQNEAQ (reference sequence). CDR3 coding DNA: TGTGCCAGCAGCTTAGAAGGACTTAGCTCCTACGAGCAGTACTTC. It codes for CASSLEGLSSYEQYF.

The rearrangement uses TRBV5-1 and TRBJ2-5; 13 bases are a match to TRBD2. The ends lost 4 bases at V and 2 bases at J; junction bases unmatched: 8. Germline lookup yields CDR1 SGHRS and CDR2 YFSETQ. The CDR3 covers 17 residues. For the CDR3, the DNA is TGCGCCAGCAGCCGACCGGGACTAGCGGGGTTACAAGAGACCCAGTACTTC. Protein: CASSRPGLAGLQETQYF.

The CDR3 DNA reads TGTGCCAGCAGCTTGAAGAGGGGAGGGGAGACCCAGTACTTC. Residues: CASSLKRGGETQYF. The chain links TRBV5-6 to TRBJ2-5; TRBD2 agrees at 7 bases. This CDR3 is built from 14 residues. Germline trimming cut 1 base from V and 5 bases from J; bases unmatched to any gene: 5. Germline CDR1 reads SGHDT; CDR2 reads YYEEEE. The full variable domain, rest sourced from reference TRBV5-6 and TRBJ2-5, is DAGVTQSPTHLIKTRGQQVTLRCSPKSGHDTVSWYQQALGQGPQFIFQYYEEEERQRGNFPDRFSGHQFPNYSSELNVNALLLGDSALYLCASSLKRGGETQYFGPGTRLLVL.